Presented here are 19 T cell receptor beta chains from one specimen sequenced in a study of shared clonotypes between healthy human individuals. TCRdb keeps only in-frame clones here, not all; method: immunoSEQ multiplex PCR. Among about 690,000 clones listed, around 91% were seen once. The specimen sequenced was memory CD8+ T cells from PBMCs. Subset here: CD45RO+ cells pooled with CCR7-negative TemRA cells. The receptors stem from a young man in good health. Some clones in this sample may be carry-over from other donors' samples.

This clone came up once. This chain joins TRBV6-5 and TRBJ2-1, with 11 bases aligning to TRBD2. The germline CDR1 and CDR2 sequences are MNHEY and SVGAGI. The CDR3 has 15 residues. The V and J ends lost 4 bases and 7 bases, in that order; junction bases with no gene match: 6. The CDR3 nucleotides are TGTGCCAGCAGTTCTAGCGGGGGGATCGGTAATGAGCAGTTCTTC. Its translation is CASSSSGGIGNEQFF.

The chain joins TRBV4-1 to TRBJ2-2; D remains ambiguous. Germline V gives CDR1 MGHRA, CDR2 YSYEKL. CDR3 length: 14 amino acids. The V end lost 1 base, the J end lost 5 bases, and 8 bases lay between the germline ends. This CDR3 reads CASSQGSETGELFF. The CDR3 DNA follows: TGCGCCAGCAGCCAAGGGAGCGAGACCGGGGAGCTGTTTTTT.

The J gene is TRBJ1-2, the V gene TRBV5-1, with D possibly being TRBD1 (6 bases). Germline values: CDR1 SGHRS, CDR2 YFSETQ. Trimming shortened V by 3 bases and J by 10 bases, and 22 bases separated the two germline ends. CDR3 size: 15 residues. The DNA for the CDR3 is TGCGCCAGCAGCTCGACGACTGGGAGGGAGGGGGACTACACCTTC. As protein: CASSSTTGREGDYTF.

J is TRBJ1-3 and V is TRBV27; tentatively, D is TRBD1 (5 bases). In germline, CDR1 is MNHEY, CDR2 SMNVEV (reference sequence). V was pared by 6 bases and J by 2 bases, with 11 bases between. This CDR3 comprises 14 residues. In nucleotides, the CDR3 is TGTGCCAGCAGCAGGGTAGGCGCTGGAAACACCATATATTTT. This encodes CASSRVGAGNTIYF.

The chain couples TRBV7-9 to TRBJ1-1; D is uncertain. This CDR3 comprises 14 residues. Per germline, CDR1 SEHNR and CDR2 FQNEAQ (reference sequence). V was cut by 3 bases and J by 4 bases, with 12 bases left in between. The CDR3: CASSFALPVTEAFF. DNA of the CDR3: TGTGCCAGCAGCTTCGCCCTACCAGTCACTGAAGCTTTCTTT.

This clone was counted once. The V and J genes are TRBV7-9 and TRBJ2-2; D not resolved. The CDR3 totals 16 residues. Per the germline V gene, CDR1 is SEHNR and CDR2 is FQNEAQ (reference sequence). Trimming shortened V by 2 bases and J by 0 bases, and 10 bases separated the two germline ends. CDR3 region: CASSLPVRANTGELFF. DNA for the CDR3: TGTGCCAGCAGCTTACCGGTCCGGGCGAACACCGGGGAGCTGTTTTTT.

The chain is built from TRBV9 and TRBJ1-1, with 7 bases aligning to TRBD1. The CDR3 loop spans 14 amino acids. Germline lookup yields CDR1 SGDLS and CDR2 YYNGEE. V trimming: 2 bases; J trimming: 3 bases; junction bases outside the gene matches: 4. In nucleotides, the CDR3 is TGTGCCAGCAGCGTCAGGGGGTTGGACACTGAAGCTTTCTTT. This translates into CASSVRGLDTEAFF.

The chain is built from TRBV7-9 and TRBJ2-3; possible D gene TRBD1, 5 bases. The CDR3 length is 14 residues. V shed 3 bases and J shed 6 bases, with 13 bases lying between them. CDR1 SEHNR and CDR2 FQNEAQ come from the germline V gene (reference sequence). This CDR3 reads CASSFGPKGDTQYF. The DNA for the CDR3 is TGTGCCAGCAGCTTCGGACCGAAGGGGGATACGCAGTATTTT.

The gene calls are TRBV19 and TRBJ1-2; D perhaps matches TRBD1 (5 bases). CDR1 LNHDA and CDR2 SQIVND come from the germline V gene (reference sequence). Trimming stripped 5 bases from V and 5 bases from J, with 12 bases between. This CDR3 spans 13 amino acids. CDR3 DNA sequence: TGTGCCAGTAGTTACGGGACGGCATATGGCTACACCTTC. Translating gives CASSYGTAYGYTF.

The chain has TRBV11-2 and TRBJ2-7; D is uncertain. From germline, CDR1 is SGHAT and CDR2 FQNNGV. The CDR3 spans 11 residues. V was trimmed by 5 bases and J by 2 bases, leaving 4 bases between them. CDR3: CASSITYEQYF. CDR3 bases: TGTGCCAGCAGCATAACCTACGAGCAGTACTTC.

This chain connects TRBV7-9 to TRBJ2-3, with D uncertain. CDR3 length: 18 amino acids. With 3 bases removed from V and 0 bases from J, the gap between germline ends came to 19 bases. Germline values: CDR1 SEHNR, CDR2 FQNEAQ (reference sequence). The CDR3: CASSFLGERNPSTDTQYF. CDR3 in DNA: TGTGCCAGCAGCTTCCTAGGAGAACGGAATCCTAGCACAGATACGCAGTATTTT. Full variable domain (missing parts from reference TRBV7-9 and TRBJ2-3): DTGVSQNPRHKITKRGQNVTFRCDPISEHNRLYWYRQTLGQGPEFLTYFQNEAQLEKSRLLSDRFSAERPKGSFSTLEIQRTEQGDSAMYLCASSFLGERNPSTDTQYFGPGTRLTVL.

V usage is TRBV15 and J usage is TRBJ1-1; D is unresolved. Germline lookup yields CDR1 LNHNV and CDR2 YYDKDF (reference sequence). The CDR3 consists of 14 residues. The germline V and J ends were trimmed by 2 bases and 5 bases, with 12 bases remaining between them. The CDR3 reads CATSRNTRETEAFF. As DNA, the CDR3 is TGTGCCACCAGCAGAAATACCCGGGAGACTGAAGCTTTCTTT.

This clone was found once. As DNA, the CDR3 is TGTGCCAGCAGCATGCTTGTACTAGCCAAACACGCGGGCACAGATACGCAGTATTTT. The encoded protein is CASSMLVLAKHAGTDTQYF. The chain employs TRBV5-4 and TRBJ2-3, with D perhaps matching TRBD2 (6 bases). The V and J ends lost 4 bases and 1 base respectively, with 25 bases between them. The germline CDR1 and CDR2 sequences are SGHNT and YYREEE (reference sequence). This CDR3 is built from 19 residues.

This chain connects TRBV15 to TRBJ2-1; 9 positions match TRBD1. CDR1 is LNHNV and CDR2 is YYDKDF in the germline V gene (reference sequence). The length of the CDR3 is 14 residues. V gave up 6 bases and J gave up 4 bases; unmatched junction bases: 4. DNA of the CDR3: TGTGCCACCAGAAGACAGGGGGTATACAATGAGCAGTTCTTC. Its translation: CATRRQGVYNEQFF. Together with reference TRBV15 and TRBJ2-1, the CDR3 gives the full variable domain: DAMVIQNPRYQVTQFGKPVTLSCSQTLNHNVMYWYQQKSSQAPKLLFHYYDKDFNNEADTPDNFQSRRPNTSFCFLDIRSPGLGDTAMYLCATRRQGVYNEQFFGPGTRLTVL.

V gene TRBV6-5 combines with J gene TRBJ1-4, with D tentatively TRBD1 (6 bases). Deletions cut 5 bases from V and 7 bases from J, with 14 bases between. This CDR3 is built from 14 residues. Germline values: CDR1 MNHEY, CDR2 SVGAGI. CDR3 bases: TGTGCCAGCAGTCCCGGGTCCAGGGGTGAAAAACTGTTTTTT. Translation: CASSPGSRGEKLFF.

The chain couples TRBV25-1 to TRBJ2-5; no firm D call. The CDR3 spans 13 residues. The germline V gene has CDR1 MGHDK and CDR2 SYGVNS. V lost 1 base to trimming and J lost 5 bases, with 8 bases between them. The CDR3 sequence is CASSESLRETQYF. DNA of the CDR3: TGTGCCAGCAGTGAATCTCTCAGGGAGACCCAGTACTTC.

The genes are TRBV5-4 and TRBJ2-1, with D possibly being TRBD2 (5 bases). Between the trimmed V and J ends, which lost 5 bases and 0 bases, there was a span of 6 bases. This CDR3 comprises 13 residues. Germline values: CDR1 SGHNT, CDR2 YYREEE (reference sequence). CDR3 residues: CASRGSSYNEQFF. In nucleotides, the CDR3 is TGTGCCAGCAGGGGGAGCTCCTACAATGAGCAGTTCTTC.

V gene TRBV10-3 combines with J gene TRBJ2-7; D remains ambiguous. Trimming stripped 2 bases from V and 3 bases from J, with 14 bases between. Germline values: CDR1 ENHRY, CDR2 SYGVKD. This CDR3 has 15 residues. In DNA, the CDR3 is TGTGCCATCAGTGAGCCGGTAGATCGACTCTACGAGCAGTACTTC. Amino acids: CAISEPVDRLYEQYF.

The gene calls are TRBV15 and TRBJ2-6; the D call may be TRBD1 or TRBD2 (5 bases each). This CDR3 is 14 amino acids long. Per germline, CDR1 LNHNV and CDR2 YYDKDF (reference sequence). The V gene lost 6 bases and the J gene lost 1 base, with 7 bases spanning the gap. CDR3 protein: CATRGDSGANVLTF. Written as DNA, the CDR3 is TGTGCCACCAGGGGGGATTCTGGGGCCAACGTCCTGACTTTC. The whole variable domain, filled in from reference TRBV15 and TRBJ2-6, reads DAMVIQNPRYQVTQFGKPVTLSCSQTLNHNVMYWYQQKSSQAPKLLFHYYDKDFNNEADTPDNFQSRRPNTSFCFLDIRSPGLGDTAMYLCATRGDSGANVLTFGAGSRLTVL.